A selection of T cell receptor beta chains follows, all from one sample in a study of T cell repertoires in cytomegalovirus infection. TCRdb fed the reads into MiXCR, producing one record per CDR3 protein. The sample consists of 85,000 to 130,000 distinct CDR3 sequences, less than 25% of them appearing once. The sample taken for sequencing was CD8+ T cells from PBMCs. These receptors were obtained from a human donor in good health (CMV status not recorded). Some clones in this sample may be carry-over from other donors' samples. Both conserved end residues are part of each CDR3.

>TRBJ2-3|TRBV6-6
CASSYSWNTDTQYF
>TRBJ2-3|TRBV7-6
CASSLGHLPREDTQYF
>TRBJ2-7|TRBV5-5
CASRKLQGIGSYEQYF
>TRBJ1-1|TRBV11-2
CASSPKGTEAFF
>TRBJ2-1|TRBV2
CASSPRGQNEQFF
>TRBJ2-4|TRBV6-6
CASRPTSGGLKNIQYF
>TRBJ2-7|TRBV7-9
CASRSTSGGNEQYF
>TRBJ1-4|TRBV7-9
CASSSTGGGEKLFF
>TRBJ1-1|TRBV25-1
CASSELGDTEAFF
>TRBJ2-7|TRBV4-2
CASSQETSGEVYEQYF
>TRBJ2-3|TRBV20-1
CSARPWTSGADTQYF
>TRBJ1-5|TRBV19
CASSIDRQGLQPQHF
>TRBJ1-2|TRBV29-1
CSVEDARTF
>TRBJ2-1|TRBV25-1
CASTQRENGEQFF
>TRBJ2-5|TRBV7-8
CASSPYQF
>TRBJ2-3|TRBV12-3/TRBV12-4
CASSLAVVAGDGDTQYF
>TRBJ2-5|TRBV7-9
CASSLEGPETQYF
>TRBJ2-1|TRBV27
CASSLNYGSGGAGEQFF
>TRBJ1-3|TRBV11-3
CASSLGKSSGNTIYF
>TRBJ2-5|TRBV11-2
CASSSAYRATQETQYF
>TRBJ1-6|TRBV28
CASRTTGSNSPLHF
>TRBJ2-1|TRBV5-5
CASSPGTSAGNEQFF
>TRBJ1-1|TRBV28
CASPPGREGGNTEAFF
>TRBJ1-5|TRBV7-9
CASSLEGDPQPQHF
>TRBJ2-2|TRBV11-2
CASSLDQSGGDTGELFF
>TRBJ2-2|TRBV27
CASSLGLAGGELFF
>TRBJ2-7|TRBV20-1
CSARENSGGADEQYF
>TRBJ2-1|TRBV28
CASSFLAGGPPSNEQFF
>TRBJ1-6|TRBV30
CAWTAGDSPHF
>TRBJ2-5|TRBV6-5
CASSRTSGVKETQYF
>TRBJ2-7|TRBV7-3
CASSLVGQGAGEQYF
>TRBJ2-2|TRBV4-3
CASSQTPYGGSPGELFF
>TRBJ2-5|TRBV28
CASTPGDSVIQETQYF
>TRBJ2-7|TRBV7-9
CASSLTYEQYF
>TRBJ2-2|TRBV7-2
CASSLGTSGGARTGELFF
>TRBJ2-2|TRBV7-6
CTSSLAESRGTGELFF
>TRBJ1-1|TRBV27
CASSLRGFSDMNTEAFF
>TRBJ2-7|TRBV27
CASYPRGTGVEQYF
>TRBJ2-2|TRBV12-3/TRBV12-4
CASSLAGRIGELFF
>TRBJ2-1|TRBV7-8
CASSLSLSGASYNEQFF
>TRBJ2-3|TRBV6-5
CASSYSGQGGDTQYF